This TCR beta chain was captured by sequencing in a study of blood T cells in healthy people across ages. The germline gives CDR1 GTSNPN, CDR2 SVGIG (reference sequence). Trimming took 0 bases from V and 1 from J, leaving 15 bases between them. The CDR3 has 16 amino acids. A second PCR, run for roughly 7 to 11 cycles, used a sample-barcoded 5' primer plus a J-beta primer mix. Each sample provided no less than 3 million CDR3-containing paired-end reads. TCRdb passed the 5' RACE reads through MiXCR, listing each CDR3 protein once. The table has approximately 360,000 distinct CDR3 sequences, about 49% seen once. For every donor, a draw yielded approximately 9.8 milliliters of peripheral blood. Each sample used at least 6 million PBMCs.

The V and J genes are TRBV30 and TRBJ2-5, with D possibly matching TRBD2 (6 bases). The sequence came from a man aged 60-69 years in good health. Sample: blood. The CDR3 loop reads CAWSVRRGGVQETQYF. The CDR3 region has the DNA TGTGCCTGGAGTGTACGGAGAGGAGGGGTCCAAGAGACCCAGTACTTC. The full variable domain, its missing parts supplied by reference TRBV30 and TRBJ2-5, is SQTIHQWPATLVQPVGSPLSLECTVEGTSNPNLYWYRQAAGRGLQLLFYSVGIGQISSEVPQNLSASRPQDRQFILSSKKLLLSDSGFYLCAWSVRRGGVQETQYFGPGTRLLVL.